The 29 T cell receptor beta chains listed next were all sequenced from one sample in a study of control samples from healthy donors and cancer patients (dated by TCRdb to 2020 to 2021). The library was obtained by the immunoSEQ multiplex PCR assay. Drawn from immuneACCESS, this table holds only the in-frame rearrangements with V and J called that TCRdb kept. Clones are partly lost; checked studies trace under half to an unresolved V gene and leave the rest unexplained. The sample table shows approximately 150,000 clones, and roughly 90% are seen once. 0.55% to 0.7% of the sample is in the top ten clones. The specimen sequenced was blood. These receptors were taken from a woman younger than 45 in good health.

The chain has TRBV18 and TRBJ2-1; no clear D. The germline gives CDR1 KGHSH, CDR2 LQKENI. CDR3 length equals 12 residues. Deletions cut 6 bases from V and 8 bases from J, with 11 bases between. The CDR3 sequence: CASSPRVHEQFF. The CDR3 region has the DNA TGTGCCAGCTCCCCTCGAGTGCATGAGCAGTTCTTC. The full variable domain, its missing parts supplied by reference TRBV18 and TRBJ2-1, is NAGVMQNPRHLVRRRGQEARLRCSPMKGHSHVYWYRQLPEEGLKFMVYLQKENIIDESGMPKERFSAEFPKEGPSILRIQQVVRGDSAAYFCASSPRVHEQFFGPGTRLTVL.

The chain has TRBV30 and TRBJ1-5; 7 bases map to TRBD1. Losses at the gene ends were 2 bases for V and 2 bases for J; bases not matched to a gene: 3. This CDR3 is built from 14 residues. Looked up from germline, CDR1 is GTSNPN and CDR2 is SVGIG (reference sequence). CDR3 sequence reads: CAWSPGTGNQPQHF. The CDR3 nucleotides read TGTGCCTGGAGTCCGGGGACAGGCAATCAGCCCCAGCATTTT.

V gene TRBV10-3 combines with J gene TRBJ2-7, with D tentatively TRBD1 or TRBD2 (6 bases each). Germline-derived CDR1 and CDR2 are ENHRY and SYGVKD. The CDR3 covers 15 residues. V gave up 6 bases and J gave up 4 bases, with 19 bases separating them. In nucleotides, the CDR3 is TGTGCCATCAGAATACCAACGGGGGCGCATTACGAGCAGTACTTC. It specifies CAIRIPTGAHYEQYF.

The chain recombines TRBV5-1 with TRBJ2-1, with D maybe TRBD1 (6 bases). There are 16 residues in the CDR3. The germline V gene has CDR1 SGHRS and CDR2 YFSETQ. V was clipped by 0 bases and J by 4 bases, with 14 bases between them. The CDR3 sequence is CASSLGTAQIYNEQFF. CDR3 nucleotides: TGCGCCAGCAGCTTGGGGACAGCCCAGATTTACAATGAGCAGTTCTTC.

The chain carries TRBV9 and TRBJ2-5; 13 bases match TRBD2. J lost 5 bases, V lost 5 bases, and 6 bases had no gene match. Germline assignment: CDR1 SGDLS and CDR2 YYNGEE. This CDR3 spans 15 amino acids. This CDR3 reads CASSWTSGSLETQYF. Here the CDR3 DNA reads TGTGCCAGCAGTTGGACTAGCGGGAGTCTGGAGACCCAGTACTTC. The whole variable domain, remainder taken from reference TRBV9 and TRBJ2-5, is DSGVTQTPKHLITATGQRVTLRCSPRSGDLSVYWYQQSLDQGLQFLIQYYNGEERAKGNILERFSAQQFPDLHSELNLSSLELGDSALYFCASSWTSGSLETQYFGPGTRLLVL.

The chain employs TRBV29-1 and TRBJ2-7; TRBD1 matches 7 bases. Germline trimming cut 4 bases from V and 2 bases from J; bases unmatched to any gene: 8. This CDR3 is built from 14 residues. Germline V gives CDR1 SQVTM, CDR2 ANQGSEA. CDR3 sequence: CSVGSGTAPYEQYF. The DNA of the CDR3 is TGCAGCGTTGGCTCCGGGACAGCCCCCTACGAGCAGTACTTC.

CDR3 loop: CASSVRGMVDTIYF. The CDR3 DNA follows: TGCGCCAGCAGCGTTCGAGGGATGGTAGACACCATATATTTT. This rearrangement joins TRBV5-1 to TRBJ1-3; D is unclear. The germline gives CDR1 SGHRS, CDR2 YFSETQ. V was trimmed by 4 bases and J by 8 bases, leaving 16 bases between them. There are 14 residues in the CDR3. Full variable domain (rest looked up from reference TRBV5-1 and TRBJ1-3): KAGVTQTPRYLIKTRGQQVTLSCSPISGHRSVSWYQQTPGQGLQFLFEYFSETQRNKGNFPGRFSGRQFSNSRSEMNVSTLELGDSALYLCASSVRGMVDTIYFGEGSWLTVV.

The CDR3 region is CATSDFRNQPQHF. The CDR3 DNA is TGTGCCACCAGTGATTTCCGGAATCAGCCCCAGCATTTT. This rearrangement joins TRBV24-1 to TRBJ1-5; D remains ambiguous. Germline assignment: CDR1 KGHDR and CDR2 SFDVKD. This CDR3 is built from 13 residues. Trimming stripped 1 base from V and 4 bases from J, with 4 bases between.

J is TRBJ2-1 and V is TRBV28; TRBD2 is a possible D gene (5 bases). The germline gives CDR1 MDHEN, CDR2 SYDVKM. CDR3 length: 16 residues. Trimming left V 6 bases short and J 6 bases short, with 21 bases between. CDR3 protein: CASRRYRPGIGNEQFF. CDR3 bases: TGTGCCAGCAGGAGATACCGGCCGGGGATAGGCAATGAGCAGTTCTTC.

CDR3 sequence: CASSSWTVSGYTF. The CDR3 DNA follows: TGTGCCAGCAGCTCCTGGACAGTATCTGGCTACACCTTC. The chain recombines TRBV7-2 with TRBJ1-2; D possibly corresponds to TRBD1 (6 bases). Trimming removed 4 bases from V and 7 bases from J, with 13 bases in between. From germline, CDR1 is SGHTA and CDR2 FQGNSA. The CDR3 runs to 13 residues.

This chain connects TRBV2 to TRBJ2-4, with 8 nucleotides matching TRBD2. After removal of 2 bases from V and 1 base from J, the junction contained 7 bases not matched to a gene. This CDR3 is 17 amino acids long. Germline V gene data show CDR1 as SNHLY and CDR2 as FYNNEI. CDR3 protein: CASSETQREGAKNIQYF. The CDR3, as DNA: TGTGCCAGCAGTGAAACCCAACGGGAGGGGGCCAAAAACATTCAGTACTTC.

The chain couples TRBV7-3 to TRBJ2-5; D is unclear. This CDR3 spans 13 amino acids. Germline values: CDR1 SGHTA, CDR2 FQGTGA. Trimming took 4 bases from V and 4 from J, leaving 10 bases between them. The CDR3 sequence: CASSSRFRETQYF. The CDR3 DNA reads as TGTGCCAGCAGCTCTCGCTTCAGAGAGACCCAGTACTTC.

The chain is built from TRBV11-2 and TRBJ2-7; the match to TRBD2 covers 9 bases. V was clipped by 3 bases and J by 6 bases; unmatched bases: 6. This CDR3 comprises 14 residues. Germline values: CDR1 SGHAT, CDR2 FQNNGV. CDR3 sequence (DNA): TGTGCCAGCAGCTTCGTAGCGGGAGTGCGCGAGCAGTACTTC. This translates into CASSFVAGVREQYF.

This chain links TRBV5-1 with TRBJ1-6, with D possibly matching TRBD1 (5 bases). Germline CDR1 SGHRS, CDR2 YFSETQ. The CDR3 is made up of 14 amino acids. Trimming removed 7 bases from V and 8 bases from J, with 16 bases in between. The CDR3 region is CASSAGDYHSPLHF. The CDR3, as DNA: TGCGCCAGCTCAGCGGGGGATTATCATTCACCCCTCCACTTT.

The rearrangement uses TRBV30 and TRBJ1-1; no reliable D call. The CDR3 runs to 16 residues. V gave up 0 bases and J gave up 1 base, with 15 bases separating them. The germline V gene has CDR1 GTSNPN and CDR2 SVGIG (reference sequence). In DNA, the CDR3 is TGTGCCTGGAGTGTTCTCGGTTTGGGAAAGAACACTGAAGCTTTCTTT. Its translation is CAWSVLGLGKNTEAFF.

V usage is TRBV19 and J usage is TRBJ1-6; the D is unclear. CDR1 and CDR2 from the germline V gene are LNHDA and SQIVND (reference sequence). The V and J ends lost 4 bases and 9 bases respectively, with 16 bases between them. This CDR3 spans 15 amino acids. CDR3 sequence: CASSTGPRGSSPLHF. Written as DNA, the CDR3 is TGTGCCAGTAGTACCGGTCCCCGGGGTAGTTCACCCCTCCACTTT.

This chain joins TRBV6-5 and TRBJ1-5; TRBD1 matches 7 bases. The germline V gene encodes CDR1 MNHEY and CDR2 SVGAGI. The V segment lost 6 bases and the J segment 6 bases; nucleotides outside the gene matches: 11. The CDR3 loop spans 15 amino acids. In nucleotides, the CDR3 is TGTGCCAGCAGGCACCAGGGGGTTTTCGGTCAGCCCCAGCATTTT. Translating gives CASRHQGVFGQPQHF.

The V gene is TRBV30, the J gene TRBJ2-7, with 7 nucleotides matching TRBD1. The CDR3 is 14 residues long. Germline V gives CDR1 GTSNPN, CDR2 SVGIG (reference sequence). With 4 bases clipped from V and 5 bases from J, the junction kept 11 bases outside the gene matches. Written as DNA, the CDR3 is TGTGCCTGGAATAGGGACAGCTCAAAGGACGAGCAGTACTTC. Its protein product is CAWNRDSSKDEQYF.

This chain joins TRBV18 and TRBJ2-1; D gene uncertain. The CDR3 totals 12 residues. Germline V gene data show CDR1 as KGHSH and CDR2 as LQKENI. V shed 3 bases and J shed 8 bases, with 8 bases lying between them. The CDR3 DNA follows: TGTGCCAGCTCACCGCTGAGAGATGAGCAGTTCTTC. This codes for CASSPLRDEQFF.

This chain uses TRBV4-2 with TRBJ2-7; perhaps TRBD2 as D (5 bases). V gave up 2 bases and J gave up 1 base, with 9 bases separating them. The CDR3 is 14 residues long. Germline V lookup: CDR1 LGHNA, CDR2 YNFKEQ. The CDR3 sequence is CASSQTAGSYEQYF. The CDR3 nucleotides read TGTGCCAGCAGCCAAACGGCGGGTTCCTACGAGCAGTACTTC.

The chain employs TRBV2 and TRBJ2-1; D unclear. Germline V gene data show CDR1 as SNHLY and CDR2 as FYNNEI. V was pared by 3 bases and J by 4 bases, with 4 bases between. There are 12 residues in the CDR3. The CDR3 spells CASSDGYNEQFF. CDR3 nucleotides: TGTGCCAGCAGTGACGGGTACAATGAGCAGTTCTTC.

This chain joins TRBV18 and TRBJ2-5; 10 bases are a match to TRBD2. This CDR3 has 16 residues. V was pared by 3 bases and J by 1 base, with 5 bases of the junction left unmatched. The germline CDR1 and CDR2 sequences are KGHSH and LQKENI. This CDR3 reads CASSPDSGRPQETQYF. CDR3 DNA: TGTGCCAGCTCACCTGATAGCGGGAGGCCCCAAGAGACCCAGTACTTC.

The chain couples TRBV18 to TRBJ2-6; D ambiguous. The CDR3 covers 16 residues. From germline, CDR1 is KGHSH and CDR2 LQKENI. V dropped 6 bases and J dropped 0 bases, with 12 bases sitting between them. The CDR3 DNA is TGTGCCAGCTCTTCAGCCATCCACTCTGGGGCCAACGTCCTGACTTTC. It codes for CASSSAIHSGANVLTF.

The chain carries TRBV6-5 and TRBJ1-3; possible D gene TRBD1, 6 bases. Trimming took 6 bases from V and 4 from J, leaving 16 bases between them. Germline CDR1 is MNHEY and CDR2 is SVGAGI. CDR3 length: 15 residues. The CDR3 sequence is CASSVTGFEGNTIYF. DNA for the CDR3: TGTGCCAGCAGCGTCACAGGGTTTGAGGGAAACACCATATATTTT.

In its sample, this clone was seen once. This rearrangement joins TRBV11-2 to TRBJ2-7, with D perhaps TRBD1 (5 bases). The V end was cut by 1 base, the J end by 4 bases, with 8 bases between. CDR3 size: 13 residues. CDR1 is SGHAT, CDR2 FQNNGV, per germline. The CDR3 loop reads CASSLGRAYEQYF. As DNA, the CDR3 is TGTGCCAGCAGCTTAGGCAGGGCTTACGAGCAGTACTTC.

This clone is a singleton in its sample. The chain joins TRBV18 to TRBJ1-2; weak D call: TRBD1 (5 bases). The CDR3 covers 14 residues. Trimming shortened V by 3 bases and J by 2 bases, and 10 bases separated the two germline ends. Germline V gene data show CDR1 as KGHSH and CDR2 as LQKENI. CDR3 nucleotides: TGTGCCAGCTCACCCGGGACCACAAACTATGGCTACACCTTC. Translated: CASSPGTTNYGYTF.

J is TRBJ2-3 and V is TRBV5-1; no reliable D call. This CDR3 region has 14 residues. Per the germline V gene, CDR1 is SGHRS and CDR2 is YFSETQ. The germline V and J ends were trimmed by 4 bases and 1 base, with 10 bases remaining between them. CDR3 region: CASSAPHGTDTQYF. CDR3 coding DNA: TGCGCCAGCAGCGCGCCTCACGGCACAGATACGCAGTATTTT.

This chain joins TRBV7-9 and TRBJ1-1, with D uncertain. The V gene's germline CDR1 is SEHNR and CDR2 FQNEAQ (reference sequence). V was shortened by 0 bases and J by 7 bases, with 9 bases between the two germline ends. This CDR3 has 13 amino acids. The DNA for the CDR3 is TGTGCCAGCAGCTTAGCTGGTGGGAATGAAGCTTTCTTT. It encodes CASSLAGGNEAFF.

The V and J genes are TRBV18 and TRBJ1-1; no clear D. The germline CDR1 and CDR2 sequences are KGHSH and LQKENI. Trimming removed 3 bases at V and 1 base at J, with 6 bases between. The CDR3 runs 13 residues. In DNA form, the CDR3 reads TGTGCCAGCTCACCGAGACAGAACACTGAAGCTTTCTTT. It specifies CASSPRQNTEAFF.